Below are 29 T cell receptor beta chains sequenced from a single sample in a study of CD8 T cells in Susac syndrome. RNA, at roughly 0.45 to 1 ug, was reverse transcribed with random hexamers. TCRdb reprocessed the immunoSEQ multiplex PCR reads with MiXCR, giving one entry per CDR3 protein. The sample has about 150,000 distinct CDR3 sequences; about 96% are singletons. Source material: CD4+ T cells from PBMCs. The receptor set was obtained from a human donor with Susac syndrome.

V usage is TRBV25-1 and J usage is TRBJ2-3, with TRBD2 as a possible D gene (5 bases). Germline values: CDR1 MGHDK, CDR2 SYGVNS. The CDR3 runs to 13 residues. V was pared by 10 bases and J by 2 bases, with 13 bases between. CDR3 bases: TGTGCCATCTCCGGGGAGCACACAGATACGCAGTATTTT. It codes for CAISGEHTDTQYF.

V usage is TRBV5-1 and J usage is TRBJ1-1; maybe TRBD1 (5 bases). The CDR3 loop spans 13 amino acids. Germline V gives CDR1 SGHRS, CDR2 YFSETQ. V lost 1 base and J 4 bases, leaving 8 bases between the germline ends. The CDR3 is CASSLRGGTEAFF. In DNA, the CDR3 is TGCGCCAGCAGCTTGAGGGGTGGCACTGAAGCTTTCTTT.

The V and J genes are TRBV28 and TRBJ2-7; no clear D gene. V shed 7 bases and J shed 0 bases, with 10 bases lying between them. Germline CDR1 reads MDHEN; CDR2 reads SYDVKM. The CDR3 runs 13 residues. CDR3 in amino acids: CASTQHSSYEQYF. The CDR3 DNA reads as TGTGCCAGCACCCAGCACAGCTCCTACGAGCAGTACTTC.

The chain recombines TRBV18 with TRBJ2-7; no clear D gene. This CDR3 region has 12 residues. Per germline, CDR1 KGHSH and CDR2 LQKENI. Trimming stripped 2 bases from V and 5 bases from J, with 7 bases between. CDR3 region: CASSPTRNEQYF. CDR3 coding DNA: TGTGCCAGCTCACCAACGAGAAACGAGCAGTACTTC.

This sequence joins TRBV11-2 and TRBJ2-5; 7 bases match TRBD1. The CDR3 sequence is 18 residues long. V lost 1 base and J lost 0; bases outside the gene matches: 11. Germline CDR1 SGHAT, CDR2 FQNNGV. The CDR3 DNA sequence: TGTGCCAGCAGCTTAGGTGATGGCATAACAGGGGACCAAGAGACCCAGTACTTC. Protein: CASSLGDGITGDQETQYF.

This chain connects TRBV29-1 to TRBJ1-1; TRBD1 might be the D (6 bases). In germline, CDR1 is SQVTM, CDR2 ANQGSEA. The CDR3 is made up of 12 amino acids. V gave up 6 bases and J gave up 7 bases, with 15 bases separating them. CDR3 nucleotide sequence: TGCAGCGTACAGGGTTTTGTGGATGAAGCTTTCTTT. Translating gives CSVQGFVDEAFF.

The chain combines TRBV15 with TRBJ2-3; D is perhaps TRBD2 (6 bases). This CDR3 comprises 15 residues. CDR1 LNHNV and CDR2 YYDKDF come from the germline V gene (reference sequence). V was cut by 3 bases and J by 4 bases, with 14 bases left in between. CDR3: CATSRVQRAADTQYF. CDR3 bases: TGTGCCACCAGCAGGGTACAGCGGGCTGCAGATACGCAGTATTTT. The whole variable domain, remainder taken from reference TRBV15 and TRBJ2-3, is DAMVIQNPRYQVTQFGKPVTLSCSQTLNHNVMYWYQQKSSQAPKLLFHYYDKDFNNEADTPDNFQSRRPNTSFCFLDIRSPGLGDTAMYLCATSRVQRAADTQYFGPGTRLTVL.

The chain recombines TRBV2 with TRBJ2-1; TRBD2 matches 10 bases. V dropped 7 bases and J dropped 6; count of bases not matched to a gene: 18. The CDR3 has 18 amino acids. Looked up from germline, CDR1 is SNHLY and CDR2 is FYNNEI. In nucleotides, the CDR3 is TGTGCCAGCATGAGGGAGCGGGGGGGAAGTTTTTGGGGCAATGAGCAGTTCTTC. Amino acid sequence: CASMRERGGSFWGNEQFF.

The gene calls are TRBV29-1 and TRBJ1-1; a possible D gene is TRBD1 (5 bases). The CDR3 has 14 residues. The V gene lost 5 bases and the J gene lost 2 bases, with 15 bases spanning the gap. Germline V lookup: CDR1 SQVTM, CDR2 ANQGSEA. DNA of the CDR3: TGCAGCGTTCCCATACCGGGACCAAACACTGAAGCTTTCTTT. Its protein product is CSVPIPGPNTEAFF.

The rearrangement joins TRBV7-2 to TRBJ2-5; D possibly corresponds to TRBD1 (6 bases). This CDR3 comprises 15 residues. Germline CDR1 SGHTA, CDR2 FQGNSA. Trimming left V 3 bases short and J 9 bases short, with 20 bases between. The CDR3 coding sequence is TGTGCCAGCAGCTTTAAAATGGGACACCCGGCGGCCCAGTACTTC. This encodes CASSFKMGHPAAQYF. The full variable domain, in which reference TRBV7-2 and TRBJ2-5 provide the parts outside the CDR3, is GAGVSQSPSNKVTEKGKDVELRCDPISGHTALYWYRQSLGQGLEFLIYFQGNSAPDKSGLPSDRFSAERTGGSVSTLTIQRTQQEDSAVYLCASSFKMGHPAAQYFGPGTRLLVL.

CDR3 sequence (DNA): TGTGCCAGCAGTTTGACATTGCGGGAGTTGCGATTTTCTGGGCAGTTCTTC. Protein: CASSLTLRELRFSGQFF. The V call is TRBV28, the J call TRBJ2-1, with 7 bases lining up with TRBD2. Germline loops: CDR1 MDHEN, CDR2 SYDVKM. The V segment lost 3 bases and the J segment 12 bases; nucleotides outside the gene matches: 20. This CDR3 contains 17 residues.

This chain joins TRBV4-1 and TRBJ2-5, with 10 positions matching TRBD2. In germline, CDR1 is MGHRA, CDR2 YSYEKL. The CDR3 sequence is 15 residues long. The trim removed 3 bases at V and 5 bases at J, leaving 6 bases unmatched. The CDR3 coding sequence is TGCGCCAGCAGCCACAGCGGGAGGGCCGTCGAGACCCAGTACTTC. Protein: CASSHSGRAVETQYF.

The CDR3 spells CATSRATSGPQETQYF. The CDR3, as DNA: TGTGCCACCAGCAGAGCTACTAGCGGACCCCAAGAGACCCAGTACTTC. The chain has TRBV15 and TRBJ2-5, with TRBD2 matching 8 bases. Germline CDR1 is LNHNV and CDR2 is YYDKDF (reference sequence). The trim removed 1 base at V and 1 base at J, leaving 5 bases unmatched. The CDR3 extends over 16 amino acids.

The rearrangement joins TRBV3-1 to TRBJ2-5, with 7 bases matching TRBD2. The CDR3 covers 15 residues. With V trimmed by 5 bases and J by 5 bases, 11 bases remained unmatched. Germline-derived CDR1 and CDR2 are LGHDT and YNNKEL (reference sequence). As DNA, the CDR3 is TGTGCCAGCAGCGATACGAGACTAGCACGGGAGACCCAGTACTTC. Translation: CASSDTRLARETQYF.

For the CDR3, the DNA is TGTGCCAGCAGCGGGATGACAGTCAATCAGCCCCAGCATTTT. Amino acid sequence: CASSGMTVNQPQHF. V and J are TRBV6-2 or TRBV6-3 and TRBJ1-5; weak D call: TRBD1 (5 bases). With 6 bases removed from V and 3 bases from J, the gap between germline ends came to 12 bases. Germline V gene lookup returns CDR1 MNHEY and CDR2 SVGEGT. This CDR3 region has 14 residues.

This chain connects TRBV11-2 to TRBJ2-3; D is unresolved. The V end was cut by 5 bases, the J end by 1 base, with 16 bases between. Germline CDR1 reads SGHAT; CDR2 reads FQNNGV. The CDR3 sequence is 16 residues long. The chain's CDR3 is CASSRTTFTGTDTQYF. The CDR3 DNA reads TGTGCCAGCAGCCGAACCACCTTTACTGGCACAGATACGCAGTATTTT.

V usage is TRBV20-1 and J usage is TRBJ1-1; D uncertain. V lost 3 bases and J lost 11, with 10 bases in between. Germline V gives CDR1 DFQATT, CDR2 SNEGSKA (reference sequence). This CDR3 region has 10 residues. DNA of the CDR3: TGCAGTGCTAGGGAGTATTGGGCTTTCTTT. Residues: CSAREYWAFF.

The chain links TRBV7-3 to TRBJ2-6; a possible D gene is TRBD1 (6 bases). Germline-derived CDR1 and CDR2 are SGHTA and FQGTGA. Trimming removed 5 bases at V and 0 bases at J, with 17 bases between. The CDR3 spans 18 residues. The CDR3 spells CASSEPDRNHSGANVLTF. The CDR3 DNA is TGTGCCAGCAGCGAACCTGACAGGAACCACTCTGGGGCCAACGTCCTGACTTTC.

V usage is TRBV7-6 and J usage is TRBJ1-4; 7 bases map to TRBD1. The length of the CDR3 is 14 residues. Germline V gene lookup returns CDR1 SGHVS and CDR2 FNYEAQ. V dropped 6 bases and J dropped 8; count of bases not matched to a gene: 9. CDR3 DNA sequence: TGTGCCAGCAGTCCCGGGACAGCGGTGGAAAAACTGTTTTTT. The encoded protein is CASSPGTAVEKLFF. Complete variable domain (other parts from reference TRBV7-6 and TRBJ1-4): GAGVSQSPRYKVTKRGQDVALRCDPISGHVSLYWYRQALGQGPEFLTYFNYEAQQDKSGLPNDRFSAERPEGSISTLTIQRTEQRDSAMYRCASSPGTAVEKLFFGSGTQLSVL.

The chain combines TRBV30 with TRBJ1-4, with D perhaps TRBD1 (6 bases). Germline assignment: CDR1 GTSNPN and CDR2 SVGIG (reference sequence). The CDR3 totals 13 residues. The germline V and J ends were trimmed by 7 bases and 3 bases, with 12 bases remaining between them. The CDR3 here is CAFTTGSNEKLFF. The DNA for the CDR3 is TGTGCCTTCACGACAGGATCTAATGAAAAACTGTTTTTT.

Here the CDR3 DNA reads TGTGCCAGCAGCCCGGCCGAGGCGCGGGATAATGAAAAACTGTTTTTT. Translating gives CASSPAEARDNEKLFF. The V call is TRBV27, the J call TRBJ1-4, with D unclear. The CDR3 contains 16 residues. Germline lookup yields CDR1 MNHEY and CDR2 SMNVEV (reference sequence). Trimming removed 6 bases at V and 4 bases at J, with 18 bases between. Variable domain in full (rest from reference TRBV27 and TRBJ1-4): EAQVTQNPRYLITVTGKKLTVTCSQNMNHEYMSWYRQDPGLGLRQIYYSMNVEVTDKGDVPEGYKVSRKEKRNFPLILESPSPNQTSLYFCASSPAEARDNEKLFFGSGTQLSVL.

In its sample, this clonotype was seen once. The V call is TRBV7-9, the J call TRBJ1-2, with D maybe TRBD1 (5 bases). V was pared by 5 bases and J by 8 bases, with 12 bases between. The CDR3 is made up of 12 amino acids. Per the germline V gene, CDR1 is SEHNR and CDR2 is FQNEAQ (reference sequence). Here the CDR3 DNA reads TGTGCCAGCAGCCCTTCCGGGGACGGCTACACCTTC. It yields the protein CASSPSGDGYTF. Full variable domain (remainder filled in from reference TRBV7-9 and TRBJ1-2): DTGVSQNPRHKITKRGQNVTFRCDPISEHNRLYWYRQTLGQGPEFLTYFQNEAQLEKSRLLSDRFSAERPKGSFSTLEIQRTEQGDSAMYLCASSPSGDGYTFGSGTRLTVV.

The J gene is TRBJ2-7, the V gene TRBV2, with 8 bases that match TRBD1. This CDR3 spans 14 amino acids. Germline CDR1 is SNHLY and CDR2 is FYNNEI. V was clipped by 6 bases and J by 0 bases; unmatched bases: 4. The CDR3 nucleotides read TGTGCCAGCAGATCCGGGACAGGCTCCTACGAGCAGTACTTC. Encoded protein: CASRSGTGSYEQYF.

V and J are TRBV3-1 and TRBJ1-5; a weak D match, TRBD1 (5 bases). CDR3 length: 13 amino acids. Germline CDR1 is LGHDT and CDR2 is YNNKEL (reference sequence). V lost 3 bases and J lost 7, with 10 bases in between. The CDR3 reads CASSHKGRQPQHF. The CDR3 nucleotides are TGTGCCAGCAGCCATAAGGGGCGGCAGCCCCAGCATTTT.

The CDR3 spells CSVQRRGGTQETQYF. For the CDR3, the DNA is TGCAGCGTACAAAGACGGGGAGGGACCCAAGAGACCCAGTACTTC. This chain uses TRBV29-1 with TRBJ2-5; TRBD2 aligns across 7 bases. Trimming took 6 bases from V and 1 from J; bases not matched to a gene: 11. This CDR3 region has 15 residues. Per germline, CDR1 SQVTM and CDR2 ANQGSEA.

In its sample, this clonotype was seen once. The chain is built from TRBV12-3 or TRBV12-4 and TRBJ2-5, with 15 bases that match TRBD2. V lost 6 bases to trimming and J lost 3 bases; unmatched junction nucleotides: 17. This CDR3 spans 20 amino acids. The CDR3 reads CASSERAGLAGGPRKETQYF. The DNA of the CDR3 is TGTGCCAGCAGCGAGCGTGCCGGACTAGCGGGAGGGCCACGGAAAGAGACCCAGTACTTC.

This chain connects TRBV4-1 to TRBJ2-6; 8 nucleotides line up with TRBD1. From germline, CDR1 is MGHRA and CDR2 YSYEKL. V trimming: 5 bases; J trimming: 0 bases; junction bases outside the gene matches: 9. CDR3 size: 18 residues. This CDR3 is CASSSKATGVSGANVLTF. CDR3 DNA sequence: TGCGCCAGCAGCTCCAAGGCGACAGGGGTCTCTGGGGCCAACGTCCTGACTTTC.

CDR3 sequence (DNA): TGTGCCACGGGACTGACGCAAGAGACCCAGTACTTC. Translating gives CATGLTQETQYF. The genes are TRBV2 and TRBJ2-5, with TRBD2 as a possible D gene (6 bases). V lost 10 bases and J lost 2, with 11 bases in between. This CDR3 has 12 residues. Germline V gives CDR1 SNHLY, CDR2 FYNNEI.

V and J are TRBV14 and TRBJ1-2; possibly TRBD1 for D (6 bases). V lost 0 bases and J lost 9, with 14 bases in between. The CDR3 is 14 residues long. Looked up from germline, CDR1 is SGHDN and CDR2 is FVKESK. CDR3 DNA sequence: TGTGCCAGCAGCCAAGAACTGCAGGGGAAGAGCTACACCTTC. The encoded protein is CASSQELQGKSYTF.